This record concerns one TCR beta chain sequence. The data were obtained in a study of T cells expressing NK-cell markers. From germline, CDR1 is DFQATT and CDR2 SNEGSKA (reference sequence). This CDR3 is built from 13 residues. TCRdb reanalyzed the 5' RACE reads and collapses them to one entry per CDR3 protein, without DNA. The clone table shows about 380,000 distinct CDR3 sequences, with the ten largest holding 5% to 5.5%. The source of this sequence is a man aged 18-70 years in good health. Input material: blood T cells: a sorted CD56 or NKG2C T cell subset, CD4+ or CD8+ T cells, or bulk PBMC T cells (not recorded which). J is TRBJ2-7 and V is TRBV20-1; the D gene TCRdb calls, TRBD1, cannot be checked with no DNA. The CDR3 spells CSARKGHGGEQYF.